This entry lists 32 T cell receptor beta chains sequenced from one sample in a study of blood T cell repertoires in COVID-19. Repertoires were generated with immunoSEQ multiplex PCR, while TCRdb's copy carries only in-frame clones and drops some. The top ten hold 7.5% of the sample, which has about 120,000 clones, approximately 82% seen once. What was sequenced was peripheral blood. The receptors shown here come from a man aged 65 to 79 with active or convalescent COVID-19.

The chain couples TRBV28 to TRBJ1-2; the D gene is possibly TRBD1 (6 bases). CDR3 size: 15 residues. The V end lost 1 base, the J end lost 3 bases, and 12 bases lay between the germline ends. CDR1 is MDHEN and CDR2 is SYDVKM in the germline V gene. The CDR3 region is CASSLLYRDDYGYTF. Written as DNA, the CDR3 is TGTGCCAGCAGTTTATTATACAGGGATGACTATGGCTACACCTTC.

This rearrangement joins TRBV28 to TRBJ1-5; perhaps TRBD1 as D (5 bases). Germline CDR1 and CDR2: MDHEN and SYDVKM. This CDR3 has 16 amino acids. The germline V and J ends were trimmed by 6 bases and 0 bases, with 15 bases remaining between them. The CDR3 DNA reads as TGTGCCAGCAGCCTGTTTCAGGGTTATAGCAATCAGCCCCAGCATTTT. Amino acid sequence: CASSLFQGYSNQPQHF.

In this sample, this clone turned up once. Being one base from a much bigger clone, this may be a read error. The same CDR3 also results from other DNA sequences found in this sample. J is TRBJ1-5 and V is TRBV6-6; TRBD1 matches 12 bases. There are 15 residues in the CDR3. CDR1 is MNHNY, CDR2 SVGAGI, per germline (reference sequence). After removal of 4 bases from V and 7 bases from J, the junction contained 5 bases not matched to a gene. As DNA, the CDR3 is TGTGCCAGCAGTTGGGGACAGGGGGCGGGGCAGCCCCAGCATTTT. Translating it yields CASSWGQGAGQPQHF.

The chain recombines TRBV2 with TRBJ2-1; D perhaps matches TRBD2 (7 bases). The CDR3 is 16 amino acids. Germline V gene lookup returns CDR1 SNHLY and CDR2 FYNNEI. Trimming took 3 bases from V and 6 from J, leaving 18 bases between them. CDR3 in amino acids: CASSESGGPSVNEQFF. In nucleotides, the CDR3 is TGTGCCAGCAGTGAGTCCGGGGGGCCTTCGGTCAATGAGCAGTTCTTC.

V usage is TRBV19 and J usage is TRBJ1-2, with 8 bases matching TRBD1. The CDR3 runs to 15 residues. Germline CDR1 is LNHDA and CDR2 is SQIVND (reference sequence). The V segment lost 4 bases and the J segment 6 bases; nucleotides outside the gene matches: 10. CDR3 in amino acids: CASSRPTRGRDGYTF. CDR3 bases: TGTGCCAGTAGTAGGCCTACCAGGGGGCGGGATGGCTACACCTTC.

The rearrangement joins TRBV3-1 (or the pseudogene TRBV3-2) to TRBJ2-5, with a possible D match to TRBD2 (5 bases). CDR3 length: 12 amino acids. The germline CDR1 and CDR2 sequences are LGHDT and YNNKEL (reference sequence). The V end was cut by 0 bases, the J end by 7 bases, with 6 bases between. CDR3 sequence reads: CASSQDRGTQYF. The CDR3 DNA follows: TGTGCCAGCAGCCAAGATCGGGGGACCCAGTACTTC.

This clone was picked up one time. V gene TRBV29-1 combines with J gene TRBJ1-2, with D maybe TRBD1 (6 bases). Trimming cost V 0 bases and J 1 base, with 15 bases left between them. The CDR3 length is 16 residues. Germline CDR1 reads SQVTM; CDR2 reads ANQGSEA. This chain's CDR3 is CSVEDLDRRYNYGYTF. In DNA form, the CDR3 reads TGCAGCGTTGAAGATCTTGACAGGCGGTATAACTATGGCTACACCTTC.

This clone came up a few times. The V call is TRBV5-1, the J call TRBJ2-3; possible D gene TRBD2, 5 bases. CDR3 length equals 14 residues. The germline gives CDR1 SGHRS, CDR2 YFSETQ. Trimming took 4 bases from V and 1 from J, leaving 10 bases between them. The CDR3 protein is CASSVVSGTDTQYF. DNA of the CDR3: TGCGCCAGCAGCGTGGTTAGCGGCACAGATACGCAGTATTTT. The full variable domain, with the rest looked up from reference TRBV5-1 and TRBJ2-3, is KAGVTQTPRYLIKTRGQQVTLSCSPISGHRSVSWYQQTPGQGLQFLFEYFSETQRNKGNFPGRFSGRQFSNSRSEMNVSTLELGDSALYLCASSVVSGTDTQYFGPGTRLTVL.

The count of this clone is one. The rearrangement joins TRBV2 to TRBJ2-7; TRBD1 agrees at 11 bases. The length of the CDR3 is 14 residues. V trimming: 4 bases; J trimming: 4 bases; junction bases outside the gene matches: 3. Looked up from germline, CDR1 is SNHLY and CDR2 is FYNNEI. CDR3 sequence reads: CASSVDRGRYEQYF. As DNA, the CDR3 is TGTGCCAGCAGTGTGGACAGGGGGCGTTACGAGCAGTACTTC.

V is TRBV5-6 and J is TRBJ1-3; 9 bases align to TRBD1. CDR3 length equals 15 residues. With V trimmed by 4 bases and J by 4 bases, 6 bases remained unmatched. CDR1 SGHDT and CDR2 YYEEEE come from the germline V gene. This CDR3 is CASSPGTGFGNTIYF. CDR3 DNA: TGTGCCAGCAGCCCCGGGACAGGGTTCGGAAACACCATATATTTT.

J is TRBJ1-1 and V is TRBV12-3 or TRBV12-4, with 11 bases matching TRBD1. The CDR3 runs to 12 residues. The J segment lost 10 bases and the V segment lost 7 bases, leaving 5 bases of the junction unmatched. In DNA, the CDR3 is TGTGCCAGCATCGGGACAGGGGGGAGAGCTTTCTTT. Translating it yields CASIGTGGRAFF.

The rearrangement uses TRBV6-5 and TRBJ1-4; 8 bases align to TRBD1. J lost 4 bases, V lost 6 bases, and 4 bases had no gene match. The germline CDR1 and CDR2 sequences are MNHEY and SVGAGI. The CDR3 covers 14 residues. Written as DNA, the CDR3 is TGTGCCAGCAGCCCGGGACAGGTTAATGAAAAACTGTTTTTT. It yields the protein CASSPGQVNEKLFF.

V is TRBV6-5 and J is TRBJ2-6, with a weak D call TRBD2 (5 bases). This CDR3 spans 15 amino acids. Germline values: CDR1 MNHEY, CDR2 SVGAGI. Trimming took off 8 bases at V and 1 base at J, with 12 bases between the two ends. The CDR3 bases are TGTGCCAGCGCGCGAGGGATTTCTGGGGCCAACGTCCTGACTTTC. Protein product: CASARGISGANVLTF.

This chain uses TRBV10-3 with TRBJ1-5; D perhaps matches TRBD1 (5 bases). The V and J ends lost 3 bases and 12 bases respectively, with 12 bases between them. Per the germline V gene, CDR1 is ENHRY and CDR2 is SYGVKD. This CDR3 contains 12 residues. The CDR3 protein is CAISDLTGGQHF. The CDR3 bases are TGTGCCATCAGTGATCTTACGGGGGGCCAGCATTTT.

The V and J genes are TRBV29-1 and TRBJ2-3, with D unclear. V was trimmed by 7 bases and J by 2 bases, leaving 10 bases between them. Per the germline V gene, CDR1 is SQVTM and CDR2 is ANQGSEA. The CDR3 has 12 residues. CDR3: CSANTNTDTQYF. The CDR3 nucleotides read TGCAGCGCAAACACCAACACAGATACGCAGTATTTT.

This chain connects TRBV7-2 to TRBJ2-1, with D perhaps TRBD2 (5 bases). CDR1 and CDR2 (germline): SGHTA, FQGNSA. The CDR3 runs to 13 residues. V lost 5 bases to trimming and J lost 11 bases, with 16 bases between them. The CDR3 sequence is CASSPPTRVQQFF. In DNA form, the CDR3 reads TGTGCCAGCAGCCCCCCAACTAGGGTTCAGCAGTTCTTC.

The chain combines TRBV6-5 with TRBJ2-1; 7 bases align to TRBD2. Germline V gives CDR1 MNHEY, CDR2 SVGAGI. The V segment lost 10 bases and the J segment 3 bases; nucleotides outside the gene matches: 9. This CDR3 comprises 14 residues. In DNA form, the CDR3 reads TGTGCCACCGGAAGCGGGGCCATCTACAATGAGCAGTTCTTC. Its translation: CATGSGAIYNEQFF.

The chain has TRBV5-6 and TRBJ1-2; 10 bases match TRBD1. Germline loops: CDR1 SGHDT, CDR2 YYEEEE. There are 13 residues in the CDR3. V lost 7 bases and J lost 4; bases outside the gene matches: 4. The CDR3 region has the DNA TGTGCCAGCCAGACAGGGGGCGGCTATGGCTACACCTTC. Its translation is CASQTGGGYGYTF.

The rearrangement joins TRBV5-1 to TRBJ1-5; D is uncertain. This CDR3 is built from 14 residues. V lost 1 base, J lost 0 bases, and 5 bases lay in between. Germline values: CDR1 SGHRS, CDR2 YFSETQ. CDR3 DNA: TGCGCCAGCAGCTTGTATTATAGCAATCAGCCCCAGCATTTT. It translates to CASSLYYSNQPQHF.

This rearrangement joins TRBV20-1 to TRBJ2-1, with D perhaps matching TRBD2 (5 bases). Germline V CDR1 and CDR2: DFQATT, SNEGSKA (reference sequence). The CDR3 is 11 residues long. Trimming pared 3 bases from V and 9 bases from J, leaving 9 bases between. The CDR3 spells CSASLEVEQFF. CDR3 sequence (DNA): TGCAGTGCTAGTCTGGAGGTTGAGCAGTTCTTC.

The chain carries TRBV3-1 (or the pseudogene TRBV3-2) and TRBJ2-7; 11 bases fit TRBD2. V shed 3 bases, J shed 2 bases, and the junction held 9 bases outside the gene matches. CDR3 length: 17 residues. Germline values: CDR1 LGHDT, CDR2 YNNKEL (reference sequence). CDR3 bases: TGTGCCAGCAGCCACCCACGGACTAGCGGGTATACCTACGAGCAGTACTTC. Translating it yields CASSHPRTSGYTYEQYF.

The V gene is TRBV7-6, the J gene TRBJ2-7; D is possibly TRBD2 (5 bases). V lost 5 bases and J 3 bases, leaving 17 bases between the germline ends. Germline CDR1 and CDR2: SGHVS and FNYEAQ. There are 15 residues in the CDR3. The CDR3 bases are TGTGCCAGCAGCCCGACTCCCAGACGGGGCTACGAGCAGTACTTC. Amino acid sequence: CASSPTPRRGYEQYF.

CDR3 bases: TGTGCCAGCAGCCCCTTTGTTGGAAACACCATATATTTT. Residues: CASSPFVGNTIYF. The chain uses TRBV5-6 and TRBJ1-3, with no clear D. V was trimmed by 4 bases and J by 3 bases, leaving 8 bases between them. In germline, CDR1 is SGHDT, CDR2 YYEEEE. This CDR3 spans 13 amino acids.

This rearrangement joins TRBV10-1 to TRBJ2-7; 10 bases align to TRBD2. J lost 3 bases, V lost 0 bases, and 5 bases had no gene match. CDR1 is WNHNN and CDR2 is SYGVQD in the germline V gene (reference sequence). There are 16 residues in the CDR3. The CDR3 reads CASSESEREGYYEQYF. In nucleotides, the CDR3 is TGCGCCAGCAGTGAGTCGGAGCGGGAGGGATACTACGAGCAGTACTTC.

The V call is TRBV14, the J call TRBJ2-3, with D possibly matching TRBD2 (5 bases). CDR1 is SGHDN, CDR2 FVKESK, per germline. The CDR3 runs 13 residues. V lost 8 bases to trimming and J lost 3 bases, with 12 bases between them. The CDR3 bases are TGTGCCAGCCGCAACAGCGGTACAGATACGCAGTATTTT. This encodes CASRNSGTDTQYF.

The chain links TRBV25-1 to TRBJ2-7; D perhaps matches TRBD1 (5 bases). V was clipped by 8 bases and J by 4 bases, with 9 bases between them. Per the germline V gene, CDR1 is MGHDK and CDR2 is SYGVNS. The CDR3 sequence is 11 residues long. The CDR3 reads CASGHSYEQYF. CDR3 DNA: TGTGCCAGCGGACACAGTTACGAGCAGTACTTC.

CDR3 bases: TGTGCCAGCAAACTTGAGGGCAGATCCTACGAGCAGTACTTC. It specifies CASKLEGRSYEQYF. The chain recombines TRBV27 with TRBJ2-7; D possibly corresponds to TRBD2 (5 bases). Germline CDR1 is MNHEY and CDR2 is SMNVEV (reference sequence). V was shortened by 7 bases and J by 1 base, with 14 bases between the two germline ends. The CDR3 is 14 residues long.

This chain uses TRBV11-3 with TRBJ1-1, with 9 bases that match TRBD1. CDR3 length equals 14 residues. CDR1 SGHNT and CDR2 YENEEA come from the germline V gene. J gave up 1 base and V 6 bases, and 3 bases lay outside the gene matches. CDR3 in amino acids: CASSNRGPNTEAFF. The CDR3 DNA is TGTGCCAGCAGTAACAGGGGGCCGAACACTGAAGCTTTCTTT.

The rearrangement uses TRBV5-1 and TRBJ1-1; D possibly corresponds to TRBD1 (6 bases). V shed 4 bases and J shed 0 bases, with 10 bases lying between them. CDR1 and CDR2 from the germline V gene are SGHRS and YFSETQ. This CDR3 comprises 14 residues. DNA of the CDR3: TGCGCCAGCAGCCTGGGACATATGAACACTGAAGCTTTCTTT. Translated: CASSLGHMNTEAFF.

The rearrangement uses TRBV28 and TRBJ2-7, with a tentative D call TRBD2 (6 bases). Germline V gene sequence: CDR1 MDHEN, CDR2 SYDVKM. Trimming left V 4 bases short and J 2 bases short, with 15 bases between. The CDR3 is made up of 15 amino acids. The CDR3 region has the DNA TGTGCCAGCAGTTACCTCCGGGACTTCACCTACGAGCAGTACTTC. Residues: CASSYLRDFTYEQYF.

V is TRBV18 and J is TRBJ2-7; possible D gene TRBD2, 6 bases. Per germline, CDR1 KGHSH and CDR2 LQKENI. The CDR3 spans 13 residues. The V end was cut by 2 bases, the J end by 6 bases, with 11 bases between. CDR3 amino acids: CASSPGTSAEQYF. The DNA for the CDR3 is TGTGCCAGCTCACCAGGGACTTCTGCCGAGCAGTACTTC.

The rearrangement uses TRBV6-5 and TRBJ1-2; TRBD1 matches 7 bases. Germline CDR1 reads MNHEY; CDR2 reads SVGAGI. The V segment lost 5 bases and the J segment 5 bases; nucleotides outside the gene matches: 2. This CDR3 contains 12 residues. This chain's CDR3 is CASSRTGYGYTF. As DNA, the CDR3 is TGTGCCAGCAGTCGGACAGGTTATGGCTACACCTTC.